A single sample is the source of the 20 T cell receptor beta chains below, sequenced in a study of T-cell memory formation after mild COVID-19. TCRdb processed the 5' RACE reads anew with MiXCR; each CDR3 protein has one entry. The repertoire has some 440,000 distinct CDR3 sequences, around a quarter of them found once; the top ten carry around 12%. The sequenced sample consisted of PBMCs or a T cell subset sorted from them (not recorded which). The receptor set was obtained from an adult woman who had mild COVID-19 (a few samples of this study predate the infection). Cell type and time point are not known.

V gene TRBV12-3 or TRBV12-4 combines with J gene TRBJ2-5; D is possibly TRBD1 or TRBD2 (7 bases each). V dropped 2 bases and J dropped 4 bases, with 14 bases sitting between them. The CDR3 totals 15 residues. CDR3 region: CASSLQGGRIETQYF. DNA for the CDR3: TGTGCCAGCAGTTTACAGGGGGGGCGTATAGAGACCCAGTACTTC.

This clonotype was detected ten times or more. The rearrangement joins TRBV12-3 or TRBV12-4 to TRBJ2-7; TRBD2 might be the D (6 bases). The CDR3 spans 15 residues. V was trimmed by 1 base and J by 2 bases, leaving 12 bases between them. CDR3 bases: TGTGCCAGCAGTTTAGTGGGACTCTCGCCCTACGAGCAGTACTTC. Translated, it gives CASSLVGLSPYEQYF.

The chain employs TRBV20-1 and TRBJ1-1; 7 bases line up with TRBD1. CDR3 length equals 15 residues. V lost 0 bases, J lost 1 base, and 5 bases stayed unmatched. The germline V gene has CDR1 DFQATT and CDR2 SNEGSKA (reference sequence). CDR3 in amino acids: CSARDPRTGNTEAFF. The CDR3 coding sequence is TGCAGTGCTAGAGATCCCCGGACAGGGAACACTGAAGCTTTCTTT.

The chain carries TRBV6-5 and TRBJ1-2; D uncertain. This CDR3 contains 13 residues. The V end lost 2 bases, the J end lost 8 bases, and 12 bases lay between the germline ends. Germline CDR1 and CDR2: MNHEY and SVGAGI. The CDR3: CASSYGGSQGYTF. CDR3 bases: TGTGCCAGCAGTTACGGCGGAAGTCAGGGCTACACCTTC.

The chain links TRBV4-2 to TRBJ1-2; 8 nucleotides line up with TRBD1. Germline CDR1 and CDR2: LGHNA and YNFKEQ. Trimming cost V 1 base and J 3 bases; bases outside gene matches: 7. The CDR3 sequence is 16 residues long. As DNA, the CDR3 is TGTGCCAGCAGCCAAGCTGGGACAGGCGGTGACTATGGCTACACCTTC. Amino acids: CASSQAGTGGDYGYTF.

Ten or more counts support this clonotype. The rearrangement links TRBV6-5 to TRBJ2-5; D is ambiguous. Germline assignment: CDR1 MNHEY and CDR2 SVGAGI. The CDR3 sequence is 13 residues long. The germline V and J ends were trimmed by 0 bases and 8 bases, with 10 bases remaining between them. CDR3 loop: CASSYSRVETQYF. For the CDR3, the DNA is TGTGCCAGCAGTTACTCTAGAGTTGAAACCCAGTACTTC.

V gene TRBV7-3 combines with J gene TRBJ2-1, with a weak D call TRBD1 (6 bases). The CDR3 spans 21 residues. Germline CDR1 and CDR2: SGHTA and FQGTGA. V shed 1 base and J shed 5 bases, with 30 bases lying between them. The CDR3 region is CASSLILSGRTQRRTDNEQFF. CDR3 DNA sequence: TGTGCCAGCAGCTTAATTCTTTCGGGTCGCACTCAGCGGAGGACAGACAATGAGCAGTTCTTC.

The rearrangement joins TRBV9 to TRBJ2-7; a possible D gene is TRBD1 (6 bases). The length of the CDR3 is 14 residues. Trimming stripped 1 base from V and 3 bases from J, with 11 bases between. CDR1 and CDR2 (germline): SGDLS, YYNGEE. The CDR3 region has the DNA TGTGCCAGCAGCGTATCGGACAGTGGCTACGAGCAGTACTTC. Its protein product is CASSVSDSGYEQYF.

This clonotype was seen a few times. The V gene is TRBV5-1, the J gene TRBJ2-7; TRBD2 matches at 7 bases. This CDR3 has 17 amino acids. The germline CDR1 and CDR2 sequences are SGHRS and YFSETQ. V shed 1 base, J shed 2 bases, and the junction held 12 bases outside the gene matches. CDR3 protein: CASSLIPLAPKTYEQYF. In DNA, the CDR3 is TGCGCCAGCAGCTTGATCCCACTAGCGCCTAAGACCTACGAGCAGTACTTC.

The V call is TRBV29-1, the J call TRBJ1-3; TRBD1 might be the D (6 bases). The germline V gene has CDR1 SQVTM and CDR2 ANQGSEA. This CDR3 is 15 amino acids long. V was shortened by 5 bases and J by 0 bases, with 14 bases between the two germline ends. The CDR3 bases are TGCAGCGTTCGCGGGGGGGCCCTCTCTGGAAACACCATATATTTT. This gives the protein CSVRGGALSGNTIYF.

V gene TRBV4-1 combines with J gene TRBJ1-1, with D possibly matching TRBD1 (5 bases). The CDR3 totals 14 residues. The V end lost 3 bases, the J end lost 3 bases, and 11 bases lay between the germline ends. Germline V lookup: CDR1 MGHRA, CDR2 YSYEKL. The CDR3 coding sequence is TGCGCCAGCAGCCAGATCCCCAGGGACACTGAAGCTTTCTTT. Translation: CASSQIPRDTEAFF.

This clonotype turned up a few times. The CDR3 spells CATRDSTQETQYF. In DNA, the CDR3 is TGTGCCACTCGGGACAGTACACAAGAGACCCAGTACTTC. This chain links TRBV10-3 with TRBJ2-5; 7 nucleotides align to TRBD1. The CDR3 has 13 amino acids. The V and J ends lost 10 bases and 2 bases, in that order; junction bases with no gene match: 7. CDR1 is ENHRY and CDR2 is SYGVKD in the germline V gene.

The chain employs TRBV5-6 and TRBJ1-3, with 7 bases aligning to TRBD1. Per the germline V gene, CDR1 is SGHDT and CDR2 is YYEEEE. The length of the CDR3 is 14 residues. V trimming: 4 bases; J trimming: 3 bases; junction bases outside the gene matches: 4. Written as DNA, the CDR3 is TGTGCCAGCAGCCATGCAGGGGGTGGAAACACCATATATTTT. Encoded protein: CASSHAGGGNTIYF.

The chain couples TRBV11-3 to TRBJ2-1; TRBD2 agrees at 10 bases. The V and J ends lost 5 bases and 7 bases, in that order; junction bases with no gene match: 8. CDR3 length equals 15 residues. Per germline, CDR1 SGHNT and CDR2 YENEEA. CDR3 protein: CASSLRAGGVNEQFF. DNA for the CDR3: TGTGCCAGCAGCCTCCGAGCGGGAGGGGTAAATGAGCAGTTCTTC.

This clonotype occurred many times. J is TRBJ2-5 and V is TRBV6-2 or TRBV6-3; TRBD1 might be the D (5 bases). V dropped 7 bases and J dropped 5 bases, with 17 bases sitting between them. The CDR3 length is 14 residues. Germline-derived CDR1 and CDR2 are MNHEY and SVGEGT. CDR3: CASNPLGARETQYF. CDR3 DNA: TGTGCCAGCAATCCGCTTGGGGCTCGGGAGACCCAGTACTTC.

The chain recombines TRBV24-1 with TRBJ2-5; maybe TRBD1 (6 bases). The V gene's germline CDR1 is KGHDR and CDR2 SFDVKD. This CDR3 has 17 amino acids. V lost 3 bases, J lost 1 base, and 17 bases lay in between. CDR3 nucleotide sequence: TGTGCCACCAGTGATCCAAAACAAGGACAGATCCAAGAGACCCAGTACTTC. Protein product: CATSDPKQGQIQETQYF.

This chain connects TRBV19 to TRBJ2-3; 9 bases are shared with TRBD1. The V segment lost 3 bases and the J segment 1 base; nucleotides outside the gene matches: 5. Germline CDR1 is LNHDA and CDR2 is SQIVND (reference sequence). This CDR3 region has 16 residues. This chain's CDR3 is CASSMTGGVGTDTQYF. The CDR3 DNA sequence: TGTGCCAGTAGTATGACAGGGGGTGTCGGCACAGATACGCAGTATTTT.

This clonotype was observed a few times. The chain joins TRBV29-1 to TRBJ2-7; D ambiguous. The length of the CDR3 is 12 residues. With 0 bases removed from V and 9 bases from J, the gap between germline ends came to 12 bases. Germline loops: CDR1 SQVTM, CDR2 ANQGSEA. CDR3 bases: TGCAGCGTTGAAGATCAGGTTTCCGCGCAGTACTTC. Encoded protein: CSVEDQVSAQYF.

This sequence joins TRBV29-1 and TRBJ2-7; D remains ambiguous. The ends were cut back, 4 bases at V and 2 bases at J, with 9 bases in the middle. CDR3 length: 12 residues. Looked up from germline, CDR1 is SQVTM and CDR2 is ANQGSEA. CDR3 loop: CSVGAGTYEQYF. The CDR3 nucleotides are TGCAGCGTTGGGGCCGGCACCTACGAGCAGTACTTC.

The V call is TRBV12-3 or TRBV12-4, the J call TRBJ1-1; 8 bases map to TRBD1. The CDR3 consists of 14 residues. With V trimmed by 4 bases and J by 4 bases, 5 bases remained unmatched. Here the CDR3 DNA reads TGTGCCAGCAGTTGGACAGGGTGGGGCACTGAAGCTTTCTTT. Its protein product is CASSWTGWGTEAFF.